The 18 T cell receptor beta chains presented below share a single source sample, sequenced in a study of blood T cells in healthy people across ages (dated by TCRdb to between 2014 and 2017). The library came from 5' RACE. TCRdb shows the sequencer as Illumina HiSeq 2500. A second PCR of roughly 6 to 11 cycles was run with a J-beta primer mix and a sample-barcoded 5' primer. The public reads were reprocessed in TCRdb via fastp at Q25 and MiXCR, keeping in-frame beta chains. Under each unique CDR3 protein, matching rows form one entry showing the most common genes and DNA. The sample table shows around 800,000 distinct CDR3 sequences, and around half are seen once. The top ten clonotypes cover 15% to 20% of the sample. Sequenced input: blood. The source of these receptors is a man older than 75 in good health.

The V gene is TRBV28, the J gene TRBJ1-2; D is perhaps TRBD1 (5 bases). Germline V gene data show CDR1 as MDHEN and CDR2 as SYDVKM. Trimming took off 8 bases at V and 8 bases at J, with 21 bases between the two ends. The CDR3 is 14 residues long. The CDR3 DNA follows: TGTGCCAGCGGAACCGGGACGAACCTTTACGGCTACACCTTC. This gives the protein CASGTGTNLYGYTF.

As concerns this clonotype: One end of the junction is discordant with germline, which a read error may explain. The chain carries TRBV7-9 and TRBJ2-7, with TRBD2 matching 7 bases. Germline CDR1 reads SEHNR; CDR2 reads FQNEAQ (reference sequence). There are 14 residues in the CDR3. CDR3 sequence: CASSLGLAAYEQHF. The CDR3 DNA follows: TGTGCCAGCAGCTTAGGTCTAGCGGCCTACGAGCAGCACTTC.

V and J are TRBV20-1 and TRBJ2-1; D is possibly TRBD2 (5 bases). Trimming cost V 3 bases and J 3 bases, with 6 bases left between them. CDR1 is DFQATT and CDR2 is SNEGSKA in the germline V gene (reference sequence). This CDR3 is 12 amino acids long. The CDR3 loop is CSASDYYNEQFF. The CDR3 nucleotides are TGCAGTGCTAGCGACTACTACAATGAGCAGTTCTTC.

The genes are TRBV5-1 and TRBJ2-5; no clear D gene. The germline CDR1 and CDR2 sequences are SGHRS and YFSETQ. CDR3 length: 15 amino acids. The V end lost 0 bases, the J end lost 11 bases, and 20 bases lay between the germline ends. CDR3 DNA sequence: TGCGCCAGCAGCTTGGTTCAGTGGGCCCACAATGAGCAGTACTTC. Its translation: CASSLVQWAHNEQYF. The whole variable domain, remainder taken from reference TRBV5-1 and TRBJ2-5, is KAGVTQTPRYLIKTRGQQVTLSCSPISGHRSVSWYQQTPGQGLQFLFEYFSETQRNKGNFPGRFSGRQFSNSRSEMNVSTLELGDSALYLCASSLVQWAHNEQYFGPGTRLLVL.

This rearrangement joins TRBV6-5 to TRBJ2-1; 11 bases line up with TRBD2. The CDR3 spans 18 residues. The ends lost 0 bases at V and 3 bases at J; junction bases unmatched: 7. Per germline, CDR1 MNHEY and CDR2 SVGAGI. The CDR3 nucleotides are TGTGCCAGCAGTTACTCGACTACTAGCGGGAGACACTACAATGAGCAGTTCTTC. As protein: CASSYSTTSGRHYNEQFF.

Ten or more counts support this clonotype. The chain joins TRBV4-1 to TRBJ2-7; D ambiguous. The CDR3 covers 14 residues. Germline lookup yields CDR1 MGHRA and CDR2 YSYEKL. V lost 0 bases to trimming and J lost 2 bases, with 8 bases between them. CDR3 in amino acids: CASSQDNSPYEQYF. CDR3 bases: TGCGCCAGCAGCCAAGATAACTCACCCTACGAGCAGTACTTC.

V is TRBV29-1 and J is TRBJ2-7, with 7 bases aligning to TRBD1. Germline CDR1 is SQVTM and CDR2 is ANQGSEA. V gave up 6 bases and J gave up 0 bases; unmatched junction bases: 5. The CDR3 covers 13 residues. The CDR3 bases are TGCAGCGTAAAAACAGGGGACTCCTACGAGCAGTACTTC. This encodes CSVKTGDSYEQYF.

This chain links TRBV3-1 with TRBJ2-6, with D unresolved. V shed 2 bases and J shed 0 bases, with 8 bases lying between them. The CDR3 is made up of 16 amino acids. Per the germline V gene, CDR1 is LGHDT and CDR2 is YNNKEL (reference sequence). CDR3 protein: CASSQRSSSGANVLTF. In DNA form, the CDR3 reads TGTGCCAGCAGCCAACGGAGTAGCTCTGGGGCCAACGTCCTGACTTTC. The variable domain in full, with the rest retrieved from reference TRBV3-1 and TRBJ2-6, is DTAVSQTPKYLVTQMGNDKSIKCEQNLGHDTMYWYKQDSKKFLKIMFSYNNKELIINETVPNRFSPKSPDKAHLNLHINSLELGDSAVYFCASSQRSSSGANVLTFGAGSRLTVL.

The CDR3 region has the DNA TGTGCCAGCGAGGAGTCCCCGAGCTCCTACAATGAGCAGTTCTTC. Its translation is CASEESPSSYNEQFF. The V gene is TRBV3-1, the J gene TRBJ2-1, with D uncertain. Germline CDR1 and CDR2: LGHDT and YNNKEL (reference sequence). Trimming removed 8 bases from V and 0 bases from J, with 14 bases in between. CDR3 length: 15 residues.

J is TRBJ2-1 and V is TRBV27; 11 bases are shared with TRBD1. J gave up 6 bases and V 6 bases, and 4 bases lay outside the gene matches. The V gene's germline CDR1 is MNHEY and CDR2 SMNVEV (reference sequence). The CDR3 contains 14 residues. CDR3 DNA sequence: TGTGCCAGCAGCCGGGACAGGGGGAGCAATGAGCAGTTCTTC. Protein sequence: CASSRDRGSNEQFF.

The table lists this clonotype with a few counts. The chain combines TRBV14 with TRBJ2-5; D might be TRBD2 (5 bases). Trimming shortened V by 3 bases and J by 2 bases, and 13 bases separated the two germline ends. Per the germline V gene, CDR1 is SGHDN and CDR2 is FVKESK. The CDR3 covers 15 residues. The CDR3 is CASSQRGQKQETQYF. DNA for the CDR3: TGTGCCAGCAGCCAGCGAGGGCAGAAACAAGAGACCCAGTACTTC.

The chain employs TRBV5-1 and TRBJ2-7; 10 bases map to TRBD1. The J call may be incorrect, as the DNA end agrees better with TRBJ2-5. This CDR3 has 15 amino acids. The germline CDR1 and CDR2 sequences are SGHRS and YFSETQ. This CDR3 is CASAHPDRGQETQYF. Here the CDR3 DNA reads TGCGCCAGCGCCCACCCGGACAGGGGGCAAGAGACCCAGTACTTC.

The genes are TRBV10-3 and TRBJ2-7; 8 bases match TRBD1. The CDR3 totals 16 residues. V trimming: 0 bases; J trimming: 2 bases; junction bases outside the gene matches: 6. Germline assignment: CDR1 ENHRY and CDR2 SYGVKD. In nucleotides, the CDR3 is TGTGCCATCAGTGAGTCTCGACAGGGGCTTACCTACGAGCAGTACTTC. As protein: CAISESRQGLTYEQYF.

The CDR3: CSVEFRDYEQYF. The CDR3 nucleotides are TGCAGCGTTGAATTCCGGGACTACGAGCAGTACTTC. J is TRBJ2-7 and V is TRBV29-1; TRBD2 might be the D (5 bases). Trimming stripped 2 bases from V and 3 bases from J, with 8 bases between. Germline-derived CDR1 and CDR2 are SQVTM and ANQGSEA. The CDR3 consists of 12 residues.

This chain joins TRBV6-2 or TRBV6-3 and TRBJ2-7; D is perhaps TRBD1 (6 bases). The CDR3 runs to 16 residues. Germline CDR1 and CDR2: MNHEY and SVGEGT. V lost 2 bases and J 6 bases, leaving 20 bases between the germline ends. CDR3 bases: TGTGCCAGCAGTTACCGGGACATCGGAAGAAGACCCGAGCAGTACTTC. Translating it yields CASSYRDIGRRPEQYF.

V and J are TRBV7-9 and TRBJ1-2; TRBD1 matches 7 bases. The V and J ends lost 1 base and 8 bases, in that order; junction bases with no gene match: 4. CDR1 and CDR2 from the germline V gene are SEHNR and FQNEAQ (reference sequence). The length of the CDR3 is 13 residues. CDR3 bases: TGTGCCAGCAGCTTAGGGCACAGGGGCGGCTACACCTTC. The encoded protein is CASSLGHRGGYTF. Full variable domain (rest looked up from reference TRBV7-9 and TRBJ1-2): DTGVSQNPRHKITKRGQNVTFRCDPISEHNRLYWYRQTLGQGPEFLTYFQNEAQLEKSRLLSDRFSAERPKGSFSTLEIQRTEQGDSAMYLCASSLGHRGGYTFGSGTRLTVV.

The sample holds one count of this clonotype. The V gene is TRBV5-1, the J gene TRBJ2-1; 11 bases line up with TRBD2. CDR1 and CDR2 (germline): SGHRS, YFSETQ. The CDR3 is 17 amino acids. V trimming: 2 bases; J trimming: 5 bases; junction bases outside the gene matches: 9. CDR3 coding DNA: TGCGCCAGCAGCTTTGGACCCGGGACTAGCGGAAACAATGAGCAGTTCTTC. Protein product: CASSFGPGTSGNNEQFF. The variable domain in full, with the rest retrieved from reference TRBV5-1 and TRBJ2-1, is KAGVTQTPRYLIKTRGQQVTLSCSPISGHRSVSWYQQTPGQGLQFLFEYFSETQRNKGNFPGRFSGRQFSNSRSEMNVSTLELGDSALYLCASSFGPGTSGNNEQFFGPGTRLTVL.

This sequence joins TRBV7-3 and TRBJ2-1; D is unresolved. The V gene's germline CDR1 is SGHTA and CDR2 FQGTGA. Deletions cut 0 bases from V and 13 bases from J, with 16 bases between. The CDR3 has 14 amino acids. The CDR3 spells CASSLTSRSETQFF. CDR3 nucleotides: TGTGCCAGCAGCTTAACGTCCAGGTCTGAGACCCAGTTCTTC.